Below are 17 T cell receptor beta chains sequenced from a single sample in a study of blood T cells in healthy people across ages. Sample-barcoded 5' priming and a J-beta primer mix drove a second PCR of roughly 7 to 11 cycles. TCRdb recomputed calls from the 5' RACE reads with MiXCR, one row per CDR3 protein. This table has some 900,000 distinct CDR3 sequences, roughly 50% appearing once. Sample: blood. Receptors were obtained from a young man in good health.

The CDR3 here is CASSYLPRQGPYEQYF. The CDR3 nucleotides are TGTGCCAGCAGTTACCTCCCCAGACAGGGACCCTACGAGCAGTACTTC. V and J are TRBV6-5 and TRBJ2-7, with TRBD1 matching over 7 bases. V gave up 2 bases and J gave up 2 bases; unmatched junction bases: 9. Germline loops: CDR1 MNHEY, CDR2 SVGAGI. The CDR3 length is 16 residues.

This clonotype was seen a few times. This sequence joins TRBV6-6 and TRBJ2-1; 10 bases line up with TRBD1. The length of the CDR3 is 16 residues. CDR1 is MNHNY, CDR2 SVGAGI, per germline (reference sequence). With V trimmed by 4 bases and J by 4 bases, 7 bases remained unmatched. DNA of the CDR3: TGTGCCAGCAGTTTCGATGACAGGGGGCTGTACAATGAGCAGTTCTTC. This sequence encodes CASSFDDRGLYNEQFF.

This clonotype has a handful of counts. This rearrangement joins TRBV11-1 to TRBJ2-5; D tentatively fits TRBD1 or TRBD2 (5 bases each). Germline CDR1 is SGHAT and CDR2 is FQDESV (reference sequence). The CDR3 runs to 15 residues. Trimming left V 7 bases short and J 1 base short, with 16 bases between. CDR3 sequence reads: CASTLTRGFQETQYF. CDR3 nucleotides: TGTGCCAGCACGTTGACCCGGGGCTTCCAAGAGACCCAGTACTTC. The full variable domain, in which reference TRBV11-1 and TRBJ2-5 provide the parts outside the CDR3, is EAEVAQSPRYKITEKSQAVAFWCDPISGHATLYWYRQILGQGPELLVQFQDESVVDDSQLPKDRFSAERLKGVDSTLKIQPAELGDSAMYLCASTLTRGFQETQYFGPGTRLLVL.

This chain uses TRBV4-3 with TRBJ2-2, with D perhaps matching TRBD1 (5 bases). Trimming removed 0 bases at V and 0 bases at J, with 8 bases between. CDR1 and CDR2 (germline): LGHNA, YSLEER. The CDR3 contains 16 residues. The DNA of the CDR3 is TGCGCCAGCAGCCAAGATAGGGGCACGAACACCGGGGAGCTGTTTTTT. This translates into CASSQDRGTNTGELFF.

This rearrangement joins TRBV3-1 to TRBJ1-6; D gene uncertain. Looked up from germline, CDR1 is LGHDT and CDR2 is YNNKEL (reference sequence). The CDR3 covers 13 residues. V was cut by 0 bases and J by 9 bases, with 6 bases left in between. DNA of the CDR3: TGTGCCAGCAGCCAAGACAGTCGTTCACCCCTCCACTTT. It specifies CASSQDSRSPLHF.

In this sample, this clonotype turned up a few times. V usage is TRBV4-2 and J usage is TRBJ2-1, with D perhaps matching TRBD1 (5 bases). Germline CDR1 LGHNA, CDR2 YNFKEQ. V lost 0 bases and J lost 5, with 14 bases in between. The CDR3 extends over 16 amino acids. The CDR3 here is CASSQDPGRANNEQFF. In DNA form, the CDR3 reads TGTGCCAGCAGCCAAGATCCGGGCAGGGCAAACAATGAGCAGTTCTTC.

The chain has TRBV6-2 or TRBV6-3 and TRBJ2-7; TRBD1 agrees at 8 bases. Losses at the gene ends were 7 bases for V and 3 bases for J; bases not matched to a gene: 11. The length of the CDR3 is 15 residues. Per the germline V gene, CDR1 is MNHEY and CDR2 is SVGEGT. The CDR3 protein is CASNPARDRLYEQYF. CDR3 nucleotide sequence: TGTGCCAGCAACCCAGCGCGGGACAGGCTCTACGAGCAGTACTTC.

This clonotype has a handful of counts. The CDR3 DNA follows: TGCGCCAGCAGCCAAGAACGCAGGAGCACAGATACGCAGTATTTT. It encodes CASSQERRSTDTQYF. J is TRBJ2-3 and V is TRBV4-1; no definite D call. The CDR3 runs 15 residues. Germline values: CDR1 MGHRA, CDR2 YSYEKL. The germline V and J ends were trimmed by 0 bases and 0 bases, with 7 bases remaining between them.

This clonotype showed up just a few times. The CDR3 nucleotides read TGCAGTGCTAAAGAATGGACAGGGGGAGAGACCCAGTACTTC. This sequence encodes CSAKEWTGGETQYF. The chain uses TRBV20-1 and TRBJ2-5, with 10 bases that match TRBD1. Per germline, CDR1 DFQATT and CDR2 SNEGSKA (reference sequence). With 4 bases clipped from V and 4 bases from J, the junction kept 6 bases outside the gene matches. The CDR3 covers 14 residues.

The V and J genes are TRBV12-3 or TRBV12-4 and TRBJ2-3; TRBD2 aligns across 11 bases. This CDR3 is 16 amino acids long. With V trimmed by 6 bases and J by 0 bases, 5 bases remained unmatched. The CDR3 reads CASSPGLAESTDTQYF. The CDR3 DNA reads as TGTGCCAGCAGCCCGGGACTAGCGGAAAGCACAGATACGCAGTATTTT.

In its sample, this clonotype was seen a few times. The genes are TRBV7-2 and TRBJ1-2, with 7 bases lining up with TRBD1. With V trimmed by 4 bases and J by 6 bases, 2 bases remained unmatched. This CDR3 contains 12 residues. CDR1 is SGHTA, CDR2 FQGNSA, per germline. The CDR3 reads CASSYTGDGYTF. In DNA, the CDR3 is TGTGCCAGCAGCTATACAGGGGATGGCTACACCTTC.

The sample holds a few counts of this clonotype. The chain uses TRBV2 and TRBJ1-1; the D is unclear. This CDR3 comprises 13 residues. V was pared by 8 bases and J by 0 bases, with 10 bases between. CDR1 SNHLY and CDR2 FYNNEI come from the germline V gene. This CDR3 reads CASYGDLNTEAFF. The CDR3 bases are TGTGCCAGCTACGGTGACCTGAACACTGAAGCTTTCTTT.

DNA of the CDR3: TGTGCCAGCAGTGCTACGGAATATGGCTACACCTTC. The encoded protein is CASSATEYGYTF. The V call is TRBV6-1, the J call TRBJ1-2; D uncertain. CDR3 length equals 12 residues. Germline CDR1 reads MNHNS; CDR2 reads SASEGT. V lost 4 bases to trimming and J lost 5 bases, with 8 bases between them.

The chain joins TRBV12-3 or TRBV12-4 to TRBJ2-1; 7 bases are a match to TRBD2. The end of the DNA is better explained by TRBJ2-7, so the J call may be wrong. This CDR3 contains 15 residues. Written as DNA, the CDR3 is TGTGCCAGCAGTTTTGGGACTACATCCTACAATGAGCAGTACTTC. This translates into CASSFGTTSYNEQYF.

The chain recombines TRBV20-1 with TRBJ2-7; possible D gene TRBD2, 6 bases. CDR1 DFQATT and CDR2 SNEGSKA come from the germline V gene (reference sequence). The CDR3 runs 11 residues. V was shortened by 7 bases and J by 4 bases, with 11 bases between the two germline ends. CDR3 protein: CSVRRGYEQYF. The CDR3 nucleotides read TGCAGTGTCCGGCGGGGATACGAGCAGTACTTC.

This clonotype was detected a few times. CDR3 sequence: CASSQDGGLGGEQFF. DNA for the CDR3: TGTGCCAGCAGCCAAGATGGTGGGTTAGGGGGTGAGCAGTTCTTC. The chain combines TRBV3-1 with TRBJ2-1, with D maybe TRBD1 (6 bases). The CDR3 has 15 residues. V shed 0 bases and J shed 9 bases, with 15 bases lying between them. Germline lookup yields CDR1 LGHDT and CDR2 YNNKEL (reference sequence).

The rearrangement joins TRBV20-1 to TRBJ2-2, with 11 positions matching TRBD2. V lost 5 bases, J lost 8 bases, and 7 bases stayed unmatched. CDR3 size: 14 residues. Germline lookup yields CDR1 DFQATT and CDR2 SNEGSKA (reference sequence). This chain's CDR3 is CSALAGGPSGELFF. CDR3 sequence (DNA): TGCAGTGCTTTAGCGGGGGGGCCCAGTGGGGAGCTGTTTTTT.